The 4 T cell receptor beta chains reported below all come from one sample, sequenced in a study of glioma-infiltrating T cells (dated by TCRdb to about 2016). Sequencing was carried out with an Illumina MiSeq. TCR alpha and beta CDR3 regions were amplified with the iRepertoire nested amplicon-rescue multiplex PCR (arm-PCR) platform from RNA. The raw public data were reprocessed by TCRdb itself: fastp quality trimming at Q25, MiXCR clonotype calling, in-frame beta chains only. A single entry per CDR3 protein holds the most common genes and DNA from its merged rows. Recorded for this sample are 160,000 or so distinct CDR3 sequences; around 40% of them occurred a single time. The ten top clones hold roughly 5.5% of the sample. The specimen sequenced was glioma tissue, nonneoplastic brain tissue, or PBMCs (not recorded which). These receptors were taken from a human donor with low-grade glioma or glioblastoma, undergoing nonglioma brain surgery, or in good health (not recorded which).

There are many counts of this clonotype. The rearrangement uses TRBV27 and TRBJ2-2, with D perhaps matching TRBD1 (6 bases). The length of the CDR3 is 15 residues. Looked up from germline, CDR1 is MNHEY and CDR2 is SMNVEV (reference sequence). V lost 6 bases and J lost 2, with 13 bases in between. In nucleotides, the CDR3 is TGTGCCAGCAGATCCCACAGGGTAAACACCGGGGAGCTGTTTTTT. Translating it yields CASRSHRVNTGELFF.

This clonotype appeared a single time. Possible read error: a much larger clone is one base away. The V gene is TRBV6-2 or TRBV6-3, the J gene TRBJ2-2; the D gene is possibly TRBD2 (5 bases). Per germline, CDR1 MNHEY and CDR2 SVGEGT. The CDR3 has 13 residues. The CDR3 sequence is CASTPYNTGDLFF. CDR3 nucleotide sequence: TGTGCCAGCACTCCCTACAACACCGGGGATCTGTTTTTT.

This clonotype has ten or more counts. The CDR3 sequence: CASSFPGGSYEQYF. CDR3 bases: TGTGCCAGCAGTTTCCCAGGGGGCTCCTACGAGCAGTACTTC. The V gene is TRBV27, the J gene TRBJ2-7; 7 positions agree with TRBD1. The germline CDR1 and CDR2 sequences are MNHEY and SMNVEV (reference sequence). CDR3 length equals 14 residues. V gave up 3 bases and J gave up 0 bases; unmatched junction bases: 2.

The CDR3 loop reads CASSPALAGGTDTQYF. The CDR3 DNA is TGTGCCAGCAGCCCCGCCCTAGCGGGAGGCACAGATACGCAGTATTTT. This chain uses TRBV3-1 with TRBJ2-3; 10 bases agree with TRBD2. J lost 1 base, V lost 4 bases, and 5 bases had no gene match. The germline CDR1 and CDR2 sequences are LGHDT and YNNKEL (reference sequence). This CDR3 contains 16 residues.